The clone carrying this T cell receptor beta chain was counted between two and nine times. This CDR3 is built from 16 residues. Germline CDR1 is MNHNY and CDR2 is SVGAGI (reference sequence). The ends were cut back, 4 bases at V and 8 bases at J, with 21 bases in the middle. This sample stems from a study of shared T cell receptors in the human thymus. The method was immunoSEQ multiplex PCR; TCRdb's version includes in-frame clones alone and lacks a portion of them. Of almost 550,000 clones in the sample, 70% to 80% were seen once. This sample also appeared in a second study, on human thymus T cells. As reported in that work: Each of the donors was a healthy Finnish infant who was undergoing open corrective cardiac surgery for congenital heart defects. Obtained as resections during corrective heart surgery, the thymus tissue was then studied. Use of V and J genes seemed skewed within the thymic and blood repertoires. The related literature has documented a marked overlap of thymic repertoires among unrelated individuals.

This TCR was recovered from a boy younger than two with a congenital heart defect. What was sequenced was thymocytes. The chain couples TRBV6-6 to TRBJ2-1; D perhaps matches TRBD2 (6 bases). The CDR3, as DNA: TGTGCCAGCAGTTCATTGAGGTTAGCGCGGGGCCATGAGCAGTTCTTC. It translates to CASSSLRLARGHEQFF.